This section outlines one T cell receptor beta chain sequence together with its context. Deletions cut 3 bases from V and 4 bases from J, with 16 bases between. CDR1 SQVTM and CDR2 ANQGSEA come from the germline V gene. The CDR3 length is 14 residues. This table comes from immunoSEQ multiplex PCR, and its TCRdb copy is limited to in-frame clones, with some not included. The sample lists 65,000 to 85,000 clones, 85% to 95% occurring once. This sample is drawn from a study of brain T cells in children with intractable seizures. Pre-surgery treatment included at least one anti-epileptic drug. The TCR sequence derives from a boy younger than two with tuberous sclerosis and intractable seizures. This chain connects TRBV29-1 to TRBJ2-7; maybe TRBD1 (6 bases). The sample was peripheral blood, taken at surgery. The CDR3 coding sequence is TGCAGCGTTGAGGTCACAGGGTCCGAGTACGAGCAGTACTTC. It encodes CSVEVTGSEYEQYF.